These 11 T cell receptor beta chains were sequenced from one sample in a study of T-cell reconstitution after alpha-beta-depleted transplantation in children. For TCRbeta, the library was prepared with unique molecular identifiers. TCRdb processed the PCR reads anew with MiXCR; each CDR3 protein has one entry. The sample has 350,000 to 450,000 distinct CDR3 sequences, roughly 15% seen once; the top ten hold about 4.5%. The material sequenced was PBMCs, taken from the stem cell graft. Receptor source: a human donor who donated a stem cell graft to a child with Fanconi anemia.

The table lists this clonotype with a few counts. The chain uses TRBV5-1 and TRBJ2-2, with D possibly being TRBD1 or TRBD2 (5 bases each). Germline assignment: CDR1 SGHRS and CDR2 YFSETQ. The ends were cut back, 0 bases at V and 3 bases at J, with 15 bases in the middle. CDR3 length: 17 amino acids. DNA for the CDR3: TGCGCCAGCAGCTTGGATTCCCAGCGAGGGGACACCGGGGAGCTGTTTTTT. Its protein product is CASSLDSQRGDTGELFF.

This clonotype has a handful of counts. This sequence joins TRBV25-1 and TRBJ1-1, with a possible D match to TRBD1 (6 bases). The V end was cut by 7 bases, the J end by 3 bases, with 12 bases between. The CDR3 contains 13 residues. CDR1 and CDR2 (germline): MGHDK, SYGVNS. The CDR3: CASISPGDTEAFF. The CDR3 region has the DNA TGTGCCAGCATTTCCCCAGGGGACACTGAAGCTTTCTTT.

This clonotype has just a few counts. The J gene is TRBJ2-7, the V gene TRBV18; tentatively, D is TRBD2 (5 bases). Between the trimmed V and J ends, which lost 3 bases and 6 bases, there was a span of 12 bases. Germline values: CDR1 KGHSH, CDR2 LQKENI. The CDR3 sequence is 13 residues long. CDR3 protein: CASSPSRAGEQYV. The DNA for the CDR3 is TGTGCCAGCTCACCTTCTCGGGCGGGCGAGCAGTACGTC.

In this sample, this clonotype turned up a few times. V and J are TRBV30 and TRBJ1-5; 9 bases are a match to TRBD1. CDR1 is GTSNPN, CDR2 SVGIG, per germline (reference sequence). CDR3 length: 15 amino acids. J lost 6 bases, V lost 1 base, and 7 bases had no gene match. CDR3 in amino acids: CAWSAPGQGSQPQHF. The CDR3 DNA reads TGTGCCTGGAGTGCGCCGGGACAGGGCAGTCAGCCCCAGCATTTT.

The chain combines TRBV28 with TRBJ1-3; D unresolved. Germline V gene lookup returns CDR1 MDHEN and CDR2 SYDVKM. The CDR3 length is 14 residues. Trimming removed 7 bases at V and 1 base at J, with 11 bases between. The CDR3 DNA reads TGTGCCAGCAATACCCGGAGATCTGGAAACACCATATATTTT. Amino acids: CASNTRRSGNTIYF.

This clonotype was recorded at least ten times. The rearrangement joins TRBV18 to TRBJ2-1, with D possibly matching TRBD1 (5 bases). Germline lookup yields CDR1 KGHSH and CDR2 LQKENI. The CDR3 totals 15 residues. Trimming left V 3 bases short and J 9 bases short, with 18 bases between. CDR3 sequence: CASSPPWQGFGEQFF. The CDR3 DNA reads as TGTGCCAGCTCACCCCCGTGGCAGGGCTTTGGTGAGCAGTTCTTC. Together with reference TRBV18 and TRBJ2-1, the CDR3 gives the full variable domain: NAGVMQNPRHLVRRRGQEARLRCSPMKGHSHVYWYRQLPEEGLKFMVYLQKENIIDESGMPKERFSAEFPKEGPSILRIQQVVRGDSAAYFCASSPPWQGFGEQFFGPGTRLTVL.

J is TRBJ1-1 and V is TRBV30; possibly TRBD1 for D (5 bases). The CDR3 totals 15 residues. Between the trimmed V and J ends, which lost 3 bases and 4 bases, there was a span of 18 bases. In germline, CDR1 is GTSNPN, CDR2 SVGIG (reference sequence). The CDR3 sequence: CAWSVYMVGVTEAFF. DNA of the CDR3: TGTGCCTGGAGCGTCTATATGGTGGGGGTCACTGAAGCTTTCTTT.

This clonotype was found many times. The rearrangement joins TRBV6-6 to TRBJ1-1; D remains unclear. This CDR3 contains 12 residues. V was shortened by 3 bases and J by 1 base, with 3 bases between the two germline ends. Germline CDR1 MNHNY, CDR2 SVGAGI (reference sequence). The CDR3 DNA is TGTGCCAGCAGTTATACGAACACTGAAGCTTTCTTT. Encoded protein: CASSYTNTEAFF.

The V and J genes are TRBV11-2 and TRBJ2-1; D ambiguous. The CDR3 spans 13 residues. From germline, CDR1 is SGHAT and CDR2 FQNNGV. The V end was cut by 0 bases, the J end by 10 bases, with 10 bases between. CDR3 sequence: CASSLEAEGEQFF. The CDR3 DNA reads as TGTGCCAGCAGCTTAGAGGCCGAAGGGGAGCAGTTCTTC.

The J gene is TRBJ2-7, the V gene TRBV7-2, with D hard to call. The CDR3 is made up of 15 amino acids. CDR1 is SGHTA and CDR2 is FQGNSA in the germline V gene. The V gene lost 6 bases and the J gene lost 0 bases, with 15 bases spanning the gap. In DNA, the CDR3 is TGTGCCAGCAGTGCTAGGGTCCTTAGCTCCTACGAGCAGTACTTC. This encodes CASSARVLSSYEQYF.

This chain connects TRBV7-7 to TRBJ2-2, with 13 bases lining up with TRBD2. Losses at the gene ends were 5 bases for V and 4 bases for J; bases not matched to a gene: 7. The germline V gene has CDR1 SSHAT and CDR2 FNYEAQ (reference sequence). There are 17 residues in the CDR3. CDR3 in amino acids: CASSPRLAGGGTGELFF. The CDR3 DNA sequence: TGTGCCAGCAGCCCCCGACTAGCGGGGGGAGGCACCGGGGAGCTGTTTTTT. The whole variable domain, remainder taken from reference TRBV7-7 and TRBJ2-2, is GAGVSQSPRYKVTKRGQDVTLRCDPISSHATLYWYQQALGQGPEFLTYFNYEAQPDKSGLPSDRFSAERPEGSISTLTIQRTEQRDSAMYRCASSPRLAGGGTGELFFGEGSRLTVL.